A selection of T cell receptor beta chains follows, all from one sample in a study of shared clonotypes between healthy human individuals. Some clones are missing from TCRdb's copy, which holds only in-frame ones; the method was immunoSEQ multiplex PCR. Here the sample spans around 990,000 clones, 60% to 85% being singletons. The sequenced sample was memory CD4+ T cells from PBMCs. These receptors were taken from a man aged 18 to 35 in good health. Some clones in this sample may be carry-over from other donors' samples. Both conserved end residues are part of each CDR3. A D gene is named only where the DNA matches it firmly. Expanded clones get a size class; other rows say once, few or many, or leave the size out.

j_call: TRBJ2-1
d_call: -
v_call: TRBV6-4
clone_size: -
cdr3_nt: TGTGCCAGCAGTAATTACAATGAGCAGTTCTTC
cdr3_aa: CASSNYNEQFF

j_call: TRBJ1-4
d_call: -
v_call: TRBV5-8
clone_size: -
cdr3_nt: TGTGCCAGCAGCTTGGAGTGGGTCCTTAATGAAAAACTGTTTTTT
cdr3_aa: CASSLEWVLNEKLFF

j_call: TRBJ2-1
d_call: -
v_call: TRBV27
clone_size: -
cdr3_nt: TGTGCCAGCAGTTCACAAGGCCCAGCCTACAATGAGCAGTTCTTC
cdr3_aa: CASSSQGPAYNEQFF

j_call: TRBJ2-7
d_call: -
v_call: TRBV5-1
clone_size: -
cdr3_nt: TGCGCCAGCAGCTTGATTGGGGCCTCGGACGAGCAGTACTTC
cdr3_aa: CASSLIGASDEQYF

j_call: TRBJ2-5
d_call: TRBD2
v_call: TRBV28
clone_size: -
cdr3_nt: TGTGCCAGCAGCAGACGACTAGCGGAGACCCAGTACTTC
cdr3_aa: CASSRRLAETQYF

j_call: TRBJ1-1
d_call: TRBD1
v_call: TRBV18
clone_size: once
cdr3_nt: TGTGCCAGCTCACCGAGCAGGGGGCGGCCTCTGAACACTGAAGCTTTCTTT
cdr3_aa: CASSPSRGRPLNTEAFF

j_call: TRBJ2-7
d_call: TRBD2
v_call: TRBV18
clone_size: once
cdr3_nt: TGTGCCAGCTCTCGAGGGCGGGAGGTCGAGCAGTACTTC
cdr3_aa: CASSRGREVEQYF

j_call: TRBJ2-3
d_call: -
v_call: TRBV5-6
clone_size: -
cdr3_nt: TGTGCCAGCAGCGCCAAGCCTGGGGGGCGCACGCAGTATTTT
cdr3_aa: CASSAKPGGRTQYF

j_call: TRBJ1-4
d_call: -
v_call: TRBV10-3
clone_size: -
cdr3_nt: TGTGCCATCAGGGGCACCCTTGATAATGAAAAACTGTTTTTT
cdr3_aa: CAIRGTLDNEKLFF

j_call: TRBJ1-3
d_call: -
v_call: TRBV9
clone_size: -
cdr3_nt: TGTGCCAGCAGCGTAGGTCCGGACTACTACTCTGGAAACACCATATATTTT
cdr3_aa: CASSVGPDYYSGNTIYF

j_call: TRBJ1-4
d_call: -
v_call: TRBV18
clone_size: -
cdr3_nt: TGTGCCAGCTCACCACCGGACAGCAGAAAACTGTTTTTT
cdr3_aa: CASSPPDSRKLFF

j_call: TRBJ1-1
d_call: -
v_call: TRBV11-2
clone_size: -
cdr3_nt: TGTGCCAGCAGCTTAGTAGGGCAGTACACTGAAGCTTTCTTT
cdr3_aa: CASSLVGQYTEAFF

j_call: TRBJ2-7
d_call: -
v_call: TRBV5-6
clone_size: -
cdr3_nt: TGTGCCAGCAGCTGGAACCCCGGGACGGCAGCCTACGAGCAGTACTTC
cdr3_aa: CASSWNPGTAAYEQYF

j_call: TRBJ2-4
d_call: TRBD2
v_call: TRBV5-1
clone_size: -
cdr3_nt: TGCGCCAGCAGCTTTGGACTAGCGGGAGGAGACATTCAGTACTTC
cdr3_aa: CASSFGLAGGDIQYF

j_call: TRBJ1-1
d_call: TRBD1
v_call: TRBV5-8
clone_size: -
cdr3_nt: TGTGCCAGCAGCTCGGGCCGACAGGGGGTGAACACTGAAGCTTTCTTT
cdr3_aa: CASSSGRQGVNTEAFF

j_call: TRBJ2-5
d_call: -
v_call: TRBV4-2
clone_size: -
cdr3_nt: TGTGCCAGCAGCCAAGAACGGGCCTCGGATACCCAGTACTTC
cdr3_aa: CASSQERASDTQYF

j_call: TRBJ1-3
d_call: TRBD1
v_call: TRBV15
clone_size: -
cdr3_nt: TGTGCCACCAGCAGCACGACAGGGCGCGCTGGAAACACCATATATTTT
cdr3_aa: CATSSTTGRAGNTIYF

j_call: TRBJ2-2
d_call: TRBD1
v_call: TRBV11-3
clone_size: -
cdr3_nt: TGTGCCAGCAGCTTAGCTCGGGACAGGGCGAACACCGGGGAGCTGTTTTTT
cdr3_aa: CASSLARDRANTGELFF

j_call: TRBJ1-1
d_call: -
v_call: TRBV27
clone_size: -
cdr3_nt: TGTGCCAGCCGTTCGGCCGGGAACGGCATGAACACTGAAGCTTTCTTT
cdr3_aa: CASRSAGNGMNTEAFF

j_call: TRBJ2-5
d_call: -
v_call: TRBV19
clone_size: -
cdr3_nt: TGTGCCAGTAGCTCAGGGGAGACCCAGTACTTC
cdr3_aa: CASSSGETQYF

j_call: TRBJ2-1
d_call: -
v_call: TRBV6-1
clone_size: -
cdr3_nt: TGTGCCACCAGGGTCACAGGGACCTACAATGAGCAGTTCTTC
cdr3_aa: CATRVTGTYNEQFF

j_call: TRBJ1-1
d_call: -
v_call: TRBV4-3
clone_size: -
cdr3_nt: TGCGCCAGCAGCCAAGTAGGCTTAGACACTGAAGCTTTCTTT
cdr3_aa: CASSQVGLDTEAFF

j_call: TRBJ2-7
d_call: TRBD1
v_call: TRBV5-1
clone_size: many
cdr3_nt: TGCGCCAGCAGCCGGAACCGGGGACAGGGTCTCTACGAGCAGTACTTC
cdr3_aa: CASSRNRGQGLYEQYF

j_call: TRBJ1-3
d_call: -
v_call: TRBV6-1
clone_size: -
cdr3_nt: TGTGCCAGCAGTGCTTTTCAGGTCGGGCATTTT
cdr3_aa: CASSAFQVGHF

j_call: TRBJ2-1
d_call: -
v_call: TRBV28
clone_size: -
cdr3_nt: TGTGCCGGCAGTTTTGACACCTACAATGAGCAGTTCTTC
cdr3_aa: CAGSFDTYNEQFF

j_call: TRBJ2-2
d_call: -
v_call: TRBV28
clone_size: -
cdr3_nt: TGTGCCAGCAGTTTGTCCGGGAGACCTGGCACCGGGGAGCTGTTTTTT
cdr3_aa: CASSLSGRPGTGELFF

j_call: TRBJ2-3
d_call: -
v_call: TRBV5-1
clone_size: -
cdr3_nt: TGCGCCAGCAGCTTGGGAGGGGCTACGGGTAGAGGTACGCAGTATTTT
cdr3_aa: CASSLGGATGRGTQYF

j_call: TRBJ1-5
d_call: -
v_call: TRBV4-2
clone_size: -
cdr3_nt: TGTGCCAGCAGCCAAGGGACGTCGGGGAATCAGCCCCAGCATTTT
cdr3_aa: CASSQGTSGNQPQHF

j_call: TRBJ2-5
d_call: -
v_call: TRBV4-1
clone_size: once
cdr3_nt: TGCGCCAGCAGCCAACAAAGTCCCGAGACCCAGTACTTC
cdr3_aa: CASSQQSPETQYF

j_call: TRBJ2-1
d_call: TRBD2
v_call: TRBV7-9
clone_size: -
cdr3_nt: TGTGCCAGCAGCTTGACTAGCGGGGACAATGAGCAGTTCTTC
cdr3_aa: CASSLTSGDNEQFF

j_call: TRBJ2-2
d_call: TRBD2
v_call: TRBV6-6
clone_size: few
cdr3_nt: TGTGCCAGCAGTACCGGGACTAGTTTGGGCGGGGAGCTGTTTTTT
cdr3_aa: CASSTGTSLGGELFF

j_call: TRBJ2-1
d_call: TRBD2
v_call: TRBV29-1
clone_size: -
cdr3_nt: TGCAGCGTTATGGGACTACCCTACAATGAGCAGTTCTTC
cdr3_aa: CSVMGLPYNEQFF

j_call: TRBJ2-1
d_call: -
v_call: TRBV15
clone_size: -
cdr3_nt: TGTGCCACCGGGGCAGGGAGTTACAATGAGCAGTTCTTC
cdr3_aa: CATGAGSYNEQFF

j_call: TRBJ1-3
d_call: -
v_call: TRBV4-1
clone_size: -
cdr3_nt: TGCGCCAGCAGCCTTACCCGAGACACTGGCTCTGGAAACACCATATATTTT
cdr3_aa: CASSLTRDTGSGNTIYF

j_call: TRBJ1-1
d_call: -
v_call: TRBV7-3
clone_size: few
cdr3_nt: TGTGCCAGCAGCCTTCAGAGGAACACTGAAGCTTTCTTT
cdr3_aa: CASSLQRNTEAFF

j_call: TRBJ2-5
d_call: -
v_call: TRBV28
clone_size: -
cdr3_nt: TGTGCCAGCAGTTTGTATGGGGAGACCCAGTACTTC
cdr3_aa: CASSLYGETQYF

j_call: TRBJ2-1
d_call: -
v_call: TRBV28
clone_size: -
cdr3_nt: TGTGCCAGCAGTTTAATTTTTCCCGGGACACCGCTCTTC
cdr3_aa: CASSLIFPGTPLF

j_call: TRBJ2-3
d_call: TRBD2
v_call: TRBV6-5
clone_size: -
cdr3_nt: TGTGCCAGCAGTTACTCGGCTAGCGGGCGCACAGATACGCAGTATTTT
cdr3_aa: CASSYSASGRTDTQYF

j_call: TRBJ2-1
d_call: TRBD2
v_call: TRBV30
clone_size: many
cdr3_nt: TGTGCCCGGAGTTGGACTAGCACAGTTGAGCAGTTCTTC
cdr3_aa: CARSWTSTVEQFF

j_call: TRBJ2-7
d_call: TRBD2
v_call: TRBV28
clone_size: -
cdr3_nt: TGTGCCAGCTCTAGCGGGGGGTACGAGCAGTACTTC
cdr3_aa: CASSSGGYEQYF

j_call: TRBJ1-1
d_call: -
v_call: TRBV5-1
clone_size: -
cdr3_nt: TGCGCCAGCAGCCTGGAACAGGAGGGCACTGAAGCTTTCTTT
cdr3_aa: CASSLEQEGTEAFF

j_call: TRBJ1-2
d_call: TRBD1
v_call: TRBV19
clone_size: -
cdr3_nt: TGTGCCAGTAGTATAAACCGGGACAGTGCAACCTACACCTTC
cdr3_aa: CASSINRDSATYTF

j_call: TRBJ1-4
d_call: TRBD1
v_call: TRBV28
clone_size: -
cdr3_nt: TGTGCCAGCAGTTTAGAACGAGGGGGCCGCGGTGAAAAACTGTTTTTT
cdr3_aa: CASSLERGGRGEKLFF

j_call: TRBJ1-2
d_call: -
v_call: TRBV11-2
clone_size: -
cdr3_nt: TGTGCCAGCAGCTTAGTGGGCCCGGGGGGCTACACCTTC
cdr3_aa: CASSLVGPGGYTF

j_call: TRBJ2-3
d_call: -
v_call: TRBV5-1
clone_size: once
cdr3_nt: TGCGCCAGCAGCTTGTCCCTCGGGGCACCTGGGACAGATACGCAGTATTTT
cdr3_aa: CASSLSLGAPGTDTQYF

j_call: TRBJ1-4
d_call: TRBD1
v_call: TRBV11-2
clone_size: -
cdr3_nt: TGTGCCAGCAGCCGCCTGACAGGGGTCAGTTTTGGTGAAAAACTGTTTTTT
cdr3_aa: CASSRLTGVSFGEKLFF

j_call: TRBJ2-2
d_call: -
v_call: TRBV12-5
clone_size: -
cdr3_nt: TGTGCTAGTGGTTTGGGACAAGCCGGGGAGCTGTTTTTT
cdr3_aa: CASGLGQAGELFF

j_call: TRBJ2-2
d_call: -
v_call: TRBV2
clone_size: -
cdr3_nt: TGTGCCAGCAGGAGACAGGATAACACCGGGGAGCTGTTTTTT
cdr3_aa: CASRRQDNTGELFF

j_call: TRBJ1-5
d_call: -
v_call: TRBV6-5
clone_size: few
cdr3_nt: TGTGCCAGCAGTTACTCTGGTGCTCGGGGTCAGCCCCAGCATTTT
cdr3_aa: CASSYSGARGQPQHF

j_call: TRBJ1-2
d_call: -
v_call: TRBV6-1
clone_size: -
cdr3_nt: TGTGCCAGCAGTGAAGCTTTCTTTAACTATGGCTACACCTTC
cdr3_aa: CASSEAFFNYGYTF

j_call: TRBJ2-3
d_call: -
v_call: TRBV18
clone_size: -
cdr3_nt: TGTGCCAGCTCACCGATAGGGACGGGATTGGGAGATACGCAGTATTTT
cdr3_aa: CASSPIGTGLGDTQYF

j_call: TRBJ1-2
d_call: -
v_call: TRBV7-3
clone_size: -
cdr3_nt: TGTGCCAGCAGCTTATCCCGGGCTATGGACTATGGCTACACCTTC
cdr3_aa: CASSLSRAMDYGYTF

j_call: TRBJ1-5
d_call: TRBD1
v_call: TRBV28
clone_size: -
cdr3_nt: TGTGCCAGCAGTTTAGCAGGGGGCGGTCAGCCCCAGCATTTT
cdr3_aa: CASSLAGGGQPQHF